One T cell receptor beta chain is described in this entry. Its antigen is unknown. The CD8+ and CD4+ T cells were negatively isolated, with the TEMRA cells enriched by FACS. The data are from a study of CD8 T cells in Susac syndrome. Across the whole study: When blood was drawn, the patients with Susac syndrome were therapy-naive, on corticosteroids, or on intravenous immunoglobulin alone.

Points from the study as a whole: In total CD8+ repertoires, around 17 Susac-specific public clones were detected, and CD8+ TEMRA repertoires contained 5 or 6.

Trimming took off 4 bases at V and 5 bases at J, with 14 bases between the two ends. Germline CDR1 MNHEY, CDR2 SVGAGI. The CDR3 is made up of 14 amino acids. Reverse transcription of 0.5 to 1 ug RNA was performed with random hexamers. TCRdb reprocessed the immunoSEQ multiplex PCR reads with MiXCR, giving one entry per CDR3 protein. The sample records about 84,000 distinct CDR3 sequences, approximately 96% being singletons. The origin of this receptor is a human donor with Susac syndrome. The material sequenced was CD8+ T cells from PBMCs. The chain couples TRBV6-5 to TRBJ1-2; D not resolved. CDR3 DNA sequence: TGTGCCAGCAGTTTTACACCAGAGGGTTATGGCTACACCTTC. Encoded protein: CASSFTPEGYGYTF.